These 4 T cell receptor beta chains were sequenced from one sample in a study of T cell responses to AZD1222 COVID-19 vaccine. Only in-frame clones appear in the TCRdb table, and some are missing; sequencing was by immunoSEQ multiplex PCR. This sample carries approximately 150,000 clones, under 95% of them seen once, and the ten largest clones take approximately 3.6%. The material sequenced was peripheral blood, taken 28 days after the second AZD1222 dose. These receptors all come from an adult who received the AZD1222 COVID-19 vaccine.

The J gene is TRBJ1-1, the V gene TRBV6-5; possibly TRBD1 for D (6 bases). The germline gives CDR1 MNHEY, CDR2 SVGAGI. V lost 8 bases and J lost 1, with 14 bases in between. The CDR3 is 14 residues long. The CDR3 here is CASSSTTGNTEAFF. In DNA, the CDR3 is TGTGCCAGCTCCTCCACGACAGGGAACACTGAAGCTTTCTTT.

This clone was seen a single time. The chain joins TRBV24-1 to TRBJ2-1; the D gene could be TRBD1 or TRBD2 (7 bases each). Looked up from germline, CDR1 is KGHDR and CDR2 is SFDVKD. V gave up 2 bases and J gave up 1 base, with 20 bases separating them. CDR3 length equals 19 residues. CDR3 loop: CATSDSAETQGGSYNEQFF. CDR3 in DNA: TGTGCCACCAGTGATTCCGCTGAGACTCAGGGGGGGTCCTACAATGAGCAGTTCTTC.

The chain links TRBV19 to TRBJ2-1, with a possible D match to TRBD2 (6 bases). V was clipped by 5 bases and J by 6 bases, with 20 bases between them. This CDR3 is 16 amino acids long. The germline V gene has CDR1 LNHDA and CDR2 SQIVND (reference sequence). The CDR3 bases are TGTGCCAGTAGTCCCCCTTTCCGGAGGGCCCGCAATGAGCAGTTCTTC. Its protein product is CASSPPFRRARNEQFF.

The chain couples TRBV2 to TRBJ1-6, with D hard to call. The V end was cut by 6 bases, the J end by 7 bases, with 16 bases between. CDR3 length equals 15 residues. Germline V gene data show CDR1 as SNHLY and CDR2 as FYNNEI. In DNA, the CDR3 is TGTGCCAGCAGGCTATGGTCCGGGGTGAATTCACCCCTCCACTTT. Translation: CASRLWSGVNSPLHF.